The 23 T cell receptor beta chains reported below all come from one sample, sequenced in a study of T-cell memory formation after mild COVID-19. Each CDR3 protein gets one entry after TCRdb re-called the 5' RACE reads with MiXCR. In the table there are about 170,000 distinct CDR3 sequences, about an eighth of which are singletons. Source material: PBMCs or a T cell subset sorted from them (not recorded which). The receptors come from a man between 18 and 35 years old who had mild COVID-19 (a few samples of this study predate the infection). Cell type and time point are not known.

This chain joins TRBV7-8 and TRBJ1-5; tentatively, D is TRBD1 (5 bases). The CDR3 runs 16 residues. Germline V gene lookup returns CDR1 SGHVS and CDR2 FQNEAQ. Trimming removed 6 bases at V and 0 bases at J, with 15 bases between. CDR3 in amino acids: CASRARDRYSNQPQHF. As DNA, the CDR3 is TGTGCCAGCAGGGCCCGGGACCGGTATAGCAATCAGCCCCAGCATTTT.

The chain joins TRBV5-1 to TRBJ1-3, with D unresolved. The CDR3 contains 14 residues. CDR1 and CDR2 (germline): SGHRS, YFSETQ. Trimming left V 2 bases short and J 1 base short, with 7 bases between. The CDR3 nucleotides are TGCGCCAGCAGCTTTGAGGGTTCTGGAAACACCATATATTTT. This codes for CASSFEGSGNTIYF.

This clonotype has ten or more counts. The CDR3 sequence: CASSRTGVGYTF. In DNA, the CDR3 is TGTGCCAGCAGTAGGACAGGGGTAGGCTACACCTTC. V and J are TRBV6-6 and TRBJ1-2; 9 positions match TRBD1. In germline, CDR1 is MNHNY, CDR2 SVGAGI (reference sequence). V shed 5 bases and J 8 bases; nucleotides not matched to a gene: 3. The CDR3 extends over 12 amino acids.

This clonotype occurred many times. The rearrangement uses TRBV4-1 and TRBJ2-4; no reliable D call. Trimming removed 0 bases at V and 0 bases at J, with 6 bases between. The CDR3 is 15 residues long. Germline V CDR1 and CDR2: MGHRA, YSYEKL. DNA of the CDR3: TGCGCCAGCAGCCAAGATCCACTAGCCAAAAACATTCAGTACTTC. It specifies CASSQDPLAKNIQYF.

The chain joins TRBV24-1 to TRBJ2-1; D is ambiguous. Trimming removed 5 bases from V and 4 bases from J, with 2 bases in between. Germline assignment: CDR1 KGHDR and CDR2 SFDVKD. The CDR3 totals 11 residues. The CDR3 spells CATSAYNEQFF. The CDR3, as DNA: TGTGCCACCAGTGCATACAATGAGCAGTTCTTC.

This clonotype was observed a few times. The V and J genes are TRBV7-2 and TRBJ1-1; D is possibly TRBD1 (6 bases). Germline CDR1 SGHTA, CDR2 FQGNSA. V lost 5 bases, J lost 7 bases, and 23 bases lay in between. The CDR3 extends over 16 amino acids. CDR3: CASSLRQAQTTNEAFF. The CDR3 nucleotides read TGTGCCAGCAGCCTCCGACAGGCGCAGACTACCAATGAAGCTTTCTTT.

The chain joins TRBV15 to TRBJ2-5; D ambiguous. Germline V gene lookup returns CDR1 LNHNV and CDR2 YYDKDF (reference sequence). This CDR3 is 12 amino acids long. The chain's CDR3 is CLPWEFQETQYF. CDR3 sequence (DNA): TGTCTTCCCTGGGAATTTCAAGAGACCCAGTACTTC.

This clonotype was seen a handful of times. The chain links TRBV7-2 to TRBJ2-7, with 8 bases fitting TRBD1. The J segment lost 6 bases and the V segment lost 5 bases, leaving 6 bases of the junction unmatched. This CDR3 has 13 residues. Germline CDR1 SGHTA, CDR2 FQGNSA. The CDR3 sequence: CASSVDRASEQYF. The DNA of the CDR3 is TGTGCCAGCAGCGTGGACAGGGCTAGCGAGCAGTACTTC.

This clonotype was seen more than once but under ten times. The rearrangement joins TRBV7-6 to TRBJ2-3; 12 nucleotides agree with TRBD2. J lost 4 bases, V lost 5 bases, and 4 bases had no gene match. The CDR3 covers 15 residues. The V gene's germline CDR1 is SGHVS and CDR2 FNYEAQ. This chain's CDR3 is CASSPSGGGPDTQYF. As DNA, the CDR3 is TGTGCCAGCAGCCCTAGCGGGGGGGGCCCAGATACGCAGTATTTT. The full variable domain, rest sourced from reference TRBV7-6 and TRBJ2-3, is GAGVSQSPRYKVTKRGQDVALRCDPISGHVSLYWYRQALGQGPEFLTYFNYEAQQDKSGLPNDRFSAERPEGSISTLTIQRTEQRDSAMYRCASSPSGGGPDTQYFGPGTRLTVL.

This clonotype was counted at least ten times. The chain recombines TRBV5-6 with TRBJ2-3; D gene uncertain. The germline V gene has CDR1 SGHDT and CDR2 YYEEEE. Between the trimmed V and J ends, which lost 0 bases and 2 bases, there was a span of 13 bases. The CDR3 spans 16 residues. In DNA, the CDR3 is TGTGCCAGCAGCTTGGGGTTAGTGCAACCCACAGATACGCAGTATTTT. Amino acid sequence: CASSLGLVQPTDTQYF.

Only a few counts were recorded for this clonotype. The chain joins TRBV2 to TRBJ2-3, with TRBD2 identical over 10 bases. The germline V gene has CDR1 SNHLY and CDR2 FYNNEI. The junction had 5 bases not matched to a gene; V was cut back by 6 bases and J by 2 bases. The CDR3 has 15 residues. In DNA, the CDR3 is TGTGCCAGCAGGGTACTAGCGGGAACCACAGATACGCAGTATTTT. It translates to CASRVLAGTTDTQYF. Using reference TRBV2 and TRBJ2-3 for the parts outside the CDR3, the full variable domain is EPEVTQTPSHQVTQMGQEVILRCVPISNHLYFYWYRQILGQKVEFLVSFYNNEISEKSEIFDDQFSVERPDGSNFTLKIRSTKLEDSAMYFCASRVLAGTTDTQYFGPGTRLTVL.

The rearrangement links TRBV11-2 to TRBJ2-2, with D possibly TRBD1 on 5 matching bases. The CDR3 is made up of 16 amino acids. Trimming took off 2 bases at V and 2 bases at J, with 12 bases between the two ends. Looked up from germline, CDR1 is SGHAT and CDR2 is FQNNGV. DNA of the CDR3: TGTGCCAGCAGCTTAAGGGGTAGGGTCAACACCGGGGAGCTGTTTTTT. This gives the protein CASSLRGRVNTGELFF.

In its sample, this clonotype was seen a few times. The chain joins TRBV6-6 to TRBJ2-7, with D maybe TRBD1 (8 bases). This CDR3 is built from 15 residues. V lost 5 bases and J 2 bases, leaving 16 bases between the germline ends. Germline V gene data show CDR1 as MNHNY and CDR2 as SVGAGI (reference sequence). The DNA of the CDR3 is TGTGCCAGCAGTCTTAACAGGGGGGGAACCTACGAGCAGTACGTC. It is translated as CASSLNRGGTYEQYV.

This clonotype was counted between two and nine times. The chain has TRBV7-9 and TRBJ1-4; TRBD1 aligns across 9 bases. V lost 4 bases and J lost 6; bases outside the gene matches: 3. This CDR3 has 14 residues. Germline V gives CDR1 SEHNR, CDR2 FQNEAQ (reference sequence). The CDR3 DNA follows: TGTGCCAGCAGCTCGACAGGGGGAGATGAAAAACTGTTTTTT. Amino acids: CASSSTGGDEKLFF.

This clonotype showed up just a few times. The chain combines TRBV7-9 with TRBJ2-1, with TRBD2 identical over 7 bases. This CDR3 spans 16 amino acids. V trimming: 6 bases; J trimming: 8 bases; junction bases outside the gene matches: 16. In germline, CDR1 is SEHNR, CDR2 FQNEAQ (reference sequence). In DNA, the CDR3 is TGTGCCAGCAGTGGCCGGCGGGGGATACTAATCGATGAGCAGTTCTTC. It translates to CASSGRRGILIDEQFF.

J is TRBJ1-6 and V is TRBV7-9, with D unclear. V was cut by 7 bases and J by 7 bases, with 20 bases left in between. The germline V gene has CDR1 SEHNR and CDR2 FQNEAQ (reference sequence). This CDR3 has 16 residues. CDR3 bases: TGTGCCAGCACCCCCCAGTCCGGGAGAACGAATTCACCCCTCCACTTT. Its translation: CASTPQSGRTNSPLHF.

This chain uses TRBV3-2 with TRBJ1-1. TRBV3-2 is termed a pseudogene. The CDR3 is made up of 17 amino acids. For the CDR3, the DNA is TGTGCCAGCAACCAGGACGTAACGGTGGGAACGAGAACTGAAGCTTTCTTT. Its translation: CASNQDVTVGTRTEAFF.

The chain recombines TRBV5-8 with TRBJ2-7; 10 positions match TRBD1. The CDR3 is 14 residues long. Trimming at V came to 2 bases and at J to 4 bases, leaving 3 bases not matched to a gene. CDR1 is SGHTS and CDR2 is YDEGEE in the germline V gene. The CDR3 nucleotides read TGTGCCAGCAGCTTTCTGGGACAGGGGTACGAGCAGTACGTC. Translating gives CASSFLGQGYEQYV.

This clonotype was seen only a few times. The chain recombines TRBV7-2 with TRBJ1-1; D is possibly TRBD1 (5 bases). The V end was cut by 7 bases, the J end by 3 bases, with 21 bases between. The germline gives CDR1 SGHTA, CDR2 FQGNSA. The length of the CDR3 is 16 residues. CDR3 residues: CASIHLPGNLYTEAFF. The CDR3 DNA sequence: TGTGCCAGCATCCATTTACCAGGGAACCTCTACACTGAAGCTTTCTTT.

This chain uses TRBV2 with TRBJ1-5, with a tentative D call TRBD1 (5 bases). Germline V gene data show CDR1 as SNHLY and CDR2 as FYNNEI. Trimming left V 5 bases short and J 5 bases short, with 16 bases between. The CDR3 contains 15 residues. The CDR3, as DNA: TGTGCCAGCAGTAAGGTCGAGGGGTGGGATCAGCCCCAGCATTTT. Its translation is CASSKVEGWDQPQHF. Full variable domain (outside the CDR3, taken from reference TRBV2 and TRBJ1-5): EPEVTQTPSHQVTQMGQEVILRCVPISNHLYFYWYRQILGQKVEFLVSFYNNEISEKSEIFDDQFSVERPDGSNFTLKIRSTKLEDSAMYFCASSKVEGWDQPQHFGDGTRLSIL.

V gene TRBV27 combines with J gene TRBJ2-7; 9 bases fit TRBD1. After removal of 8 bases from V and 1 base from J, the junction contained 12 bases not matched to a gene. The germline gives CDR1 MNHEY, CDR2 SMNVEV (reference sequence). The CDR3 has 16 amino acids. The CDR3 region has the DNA TGTGCCAGCGGCCCGATTCCGGGACAGGGTTCCTACGAGCAGTACGTC. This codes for CASGPIPGQGSYEQYV.

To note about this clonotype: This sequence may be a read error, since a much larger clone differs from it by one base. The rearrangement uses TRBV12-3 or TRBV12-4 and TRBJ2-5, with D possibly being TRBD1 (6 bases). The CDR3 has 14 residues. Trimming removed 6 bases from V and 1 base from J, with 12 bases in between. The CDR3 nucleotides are TGTGCCAGCAGACTCAGGGGTTTCCAAGAGACCCAGTACTTC. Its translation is CASRLRGFQETQYF.

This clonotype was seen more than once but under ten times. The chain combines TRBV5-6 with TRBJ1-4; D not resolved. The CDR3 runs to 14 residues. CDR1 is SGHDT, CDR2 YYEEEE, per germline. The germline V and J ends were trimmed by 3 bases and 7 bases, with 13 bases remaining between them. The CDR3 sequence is CASSWSAEGEKLFF. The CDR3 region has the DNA TGTGCCAGCAGCTGGTCGGCCGAGGGTGAAAAACTGTTTTTT. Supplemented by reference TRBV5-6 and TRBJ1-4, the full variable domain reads DAGVTQSPTHLIKTRGQQVTLRCSPKSGHDTVSWYQQALGQGPQFIFQYYEEEERQRGNFPDRFSGHQFPNYSSELNVNALLLGDSALYLCASSWSAEGEKLFFGSGTQLSVL.